This T cell receptor (beta chain) was sequenced for a study of shared clonotypes between healthy human individuals. Broader study findings: Blood was the sole source, and tissue repertoires probably differ.

It was at deep level that the assay was run. Study processing details: Owing to the provision of junction-only sequences devoid of quality scores by immunoSEQ, filtering differed. Some clones are missing from TCRdb's copy, which holds only in-frame ones; the method was immunoSEQ multiplex PCR. From that table come the V and J calls and clone size; the DNA was used to work out D and trimming. This table has millions of clones, about 95% appearing once. It was CD45RO-negative cells, positively selected for CCR7, that made up naive CD8 cells, with terminally differentiated effector memory CD45RA+ cells excluded. For this clone: The antigen is not known.

The length of the CDR3 is 18 residues. V was pared by 0 bases and J by 3 bases, with 20 bases between. The germline CDR1 and CDR2 sequences are PRHDT and FYEKMQ (reference sequence). This clonotype was sampled from a young man in good health. Material: naive CD8+ T cells sorted from blood. The chain has TRBV13 and TRBJ2-5; no reliable D call. As DNA, the CDR3 is TGTGCCAGCAGCTTAGGCCTCTTTTCACGGAATCCGGAAGAGACCCAGTACTTC. It codes for CASSLGLFSRNPEETQYF. Full variable domain (outside the CDR3, taken from reference TRBV13 and TRBJ2-5): AAGVIQSPRHLIKEKRETATLKCYPIPRHDTVYWYQQGPGQDPQFLISFYEKMQSDKGSIPDRFSAQQFSDYHSELNMSSLELGDSALYFCASSLGLFSRNPEETQYFGPGTRLLVL.